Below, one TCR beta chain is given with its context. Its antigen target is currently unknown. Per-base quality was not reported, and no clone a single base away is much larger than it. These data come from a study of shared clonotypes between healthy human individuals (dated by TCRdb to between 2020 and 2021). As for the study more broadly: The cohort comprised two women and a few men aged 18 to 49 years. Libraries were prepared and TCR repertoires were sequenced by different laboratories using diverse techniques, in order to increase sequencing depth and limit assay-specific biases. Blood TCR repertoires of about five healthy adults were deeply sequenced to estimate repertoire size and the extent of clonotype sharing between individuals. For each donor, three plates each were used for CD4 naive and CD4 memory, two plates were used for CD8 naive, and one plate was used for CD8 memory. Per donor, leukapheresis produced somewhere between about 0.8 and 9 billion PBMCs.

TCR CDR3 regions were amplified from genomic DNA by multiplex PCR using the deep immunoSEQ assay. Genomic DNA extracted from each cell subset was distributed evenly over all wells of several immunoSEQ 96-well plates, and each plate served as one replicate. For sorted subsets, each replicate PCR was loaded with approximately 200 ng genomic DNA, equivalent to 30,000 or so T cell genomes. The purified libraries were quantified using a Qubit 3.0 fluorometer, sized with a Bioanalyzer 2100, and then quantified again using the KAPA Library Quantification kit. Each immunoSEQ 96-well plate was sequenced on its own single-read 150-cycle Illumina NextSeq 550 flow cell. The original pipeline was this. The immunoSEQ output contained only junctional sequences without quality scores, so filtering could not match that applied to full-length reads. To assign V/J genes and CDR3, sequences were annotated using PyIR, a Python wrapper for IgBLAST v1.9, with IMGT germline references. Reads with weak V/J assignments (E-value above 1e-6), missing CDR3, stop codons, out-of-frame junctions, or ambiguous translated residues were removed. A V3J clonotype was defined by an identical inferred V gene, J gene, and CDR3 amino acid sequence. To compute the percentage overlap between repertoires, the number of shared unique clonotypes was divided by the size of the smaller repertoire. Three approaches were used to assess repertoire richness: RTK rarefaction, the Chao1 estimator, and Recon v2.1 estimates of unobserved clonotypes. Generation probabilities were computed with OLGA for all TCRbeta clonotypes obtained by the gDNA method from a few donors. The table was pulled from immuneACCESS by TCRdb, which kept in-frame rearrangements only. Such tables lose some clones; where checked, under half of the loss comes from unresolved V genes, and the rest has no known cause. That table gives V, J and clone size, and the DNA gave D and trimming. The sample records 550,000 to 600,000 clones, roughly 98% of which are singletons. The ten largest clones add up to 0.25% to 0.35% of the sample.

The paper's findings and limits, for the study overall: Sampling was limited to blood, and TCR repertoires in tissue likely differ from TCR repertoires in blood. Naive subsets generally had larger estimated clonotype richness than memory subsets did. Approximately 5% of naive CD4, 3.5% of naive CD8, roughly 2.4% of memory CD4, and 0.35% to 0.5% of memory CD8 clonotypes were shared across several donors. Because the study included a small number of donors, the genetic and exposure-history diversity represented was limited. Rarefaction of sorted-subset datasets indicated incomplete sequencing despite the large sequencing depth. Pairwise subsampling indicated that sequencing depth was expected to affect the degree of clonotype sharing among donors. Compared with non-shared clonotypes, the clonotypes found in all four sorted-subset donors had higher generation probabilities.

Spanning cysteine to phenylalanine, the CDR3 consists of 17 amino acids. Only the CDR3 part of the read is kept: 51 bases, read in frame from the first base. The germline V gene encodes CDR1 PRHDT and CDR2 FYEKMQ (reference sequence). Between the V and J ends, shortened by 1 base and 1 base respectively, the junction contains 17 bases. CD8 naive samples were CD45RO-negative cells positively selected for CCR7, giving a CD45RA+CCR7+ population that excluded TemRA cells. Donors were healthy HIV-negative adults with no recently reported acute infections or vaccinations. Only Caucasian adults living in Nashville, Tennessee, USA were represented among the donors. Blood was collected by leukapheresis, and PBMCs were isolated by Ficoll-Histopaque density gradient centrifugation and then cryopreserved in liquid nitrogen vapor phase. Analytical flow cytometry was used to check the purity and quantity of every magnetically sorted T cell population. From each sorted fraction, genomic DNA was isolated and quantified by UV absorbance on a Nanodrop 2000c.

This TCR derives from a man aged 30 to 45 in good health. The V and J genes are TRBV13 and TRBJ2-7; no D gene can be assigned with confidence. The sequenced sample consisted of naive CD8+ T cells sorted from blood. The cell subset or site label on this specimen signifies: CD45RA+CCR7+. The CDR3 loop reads CASSLANMGFGSYEQYF. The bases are TGTGCCAGCAGCTTAGCTAATATGGGCTTCGGGTCCTACGAGCAGTACTTC.